These 20 T cell receptor beta chains came from one sample sequenced in a study of shared clonotypes between healthy human individuals. Clones were sequenced by immunoSEQ multiplex PCR, and TCRdb holds only the in-frame ones, with some missing. Of 1,500,000 or so clones in the sample, 98% to 99% were seen once. Sequenced sample: naive CD4+ T cells sorted from blood. Noted subset: CD45RA+ positively selected. The receptor source for this set is a man aged 25-45 years in good health.

The chain carries TRBV6-5 and TRBJ2-2, with D possibly being TRBD2 (5 bases). Germline loops: CDR1 MNHEY, CDR2 SVGAGI. Trimming removed 5 bases from V and 6 bases from J, with 10 bases in between. The CDR3 loop spans 13 amino acids. The CDR3 is CASSAGVSGELFF. In DNA form, the CDR3 reads TGTGCCAGCAGTGCGGGTGTTTCCGGGGAGCTGTTTTTT.

The V gene is TRBV7-9, the J gene TRBJ1-2; D unresolved. The CDR3 is 9 amino acids. The V end was cut by 10 bases, the J end by 6 bases, with 6 bases between. Germline loops: CDR1 SEHNR, CDR2 FQNEAQ (reference sequence). This CDR3 reads CATSNGYTF. In DNA, the CDR3 is TGTGCCACCTCCAATGGCTACACCTTC.

This CDR3 is CASSLLAGESGRSTDTQYF. As DNA, the CDR3 is TGCGCCAGCAGCTTGCTAGCGGGAGAATCGGGGCGCAGCACAGATACGCAGTATTTT. The chain links TRBV5-1 to TRBJ2-3; 10 nucleotides agree with TRBD2. This CDR3 has 19 amino acids. Germline V gene data show CDR1 as SGHRS and CDR2 as YFSETQ. V trimming: 1 base; J trimming: 0 bases; junction bases outside the gene matches: 11.

The V gene is TRBV4-3, the J gene TRBJ1-3; the D gene is possibly TRBD1 (5 bases). The CDR3 totals 15 residues. CDR1 is LGHNA and CDR2 is YSLEER in the germline V gene. The V end was cut by 3 bases, the J end by 0 bases, with 9 bases between. CDR3 sequence: CASSHRTLSGNTIYF. CDR3 coding DNA: TGCGCCAGCAGCCACCGGACACTCTCTGGAAACACCATATATTTT.

This clone is a singleton in its sample. The chain recombines TRBV2 with TRBJ2-4; a possible D gene is TRBD1 (6 bases). The CDR3 is 14 amino acids. The V gene lost 6 bases and the J gene lost 5 bases, with 14 bases spanning the gap. Germline lookup yields CDR1 SNHLY and CDR2 FYNNEI. CDR3: CASSPHRTENIQYF. CDR3 in DNA: TGTGCCAGCAGCCCCCACCGGACAGAAAACATTCAGTACTTC.

This clone has a single count. The chain carries TRBV21-1 and TRBJ1-5; no check of the table's D call, TRBD1, against the DNA was made. TRBV21-1 is a known pseudogene. This CDR3 contains 16 residues. Here the CDR3 DNA reads TGTGCCAGCTTGGACAGGGGCCCATATAGCAATCAGCCCCAGCATTTT. Translation gives CASLDRGPYSNQPQHF.

For this clone: Different DNA sequences within this sample yield the same CDR3. The chain links TRBV15 to TRBJ2-1; no firm D call. V lost 0 bases, J lost 5 bases, and 8 bases lay in between. Per the germline V gene, CDR1 is LNHNV and CDR2 is YYDKDF (reference sequence). This CDR3 is built from 14 residues. The CDR3 protein is CATSRDVGNNEQFF. CDR3 nucleotides: TGTGCCACCAGCAGAGATGTGGGGAACAATGAGCAGTTCTTC.

The chain combines TRBV5-1 with TRBJ2-3; possibly TRBD1 for D (6 bases). CDR1 is SGHRS and CDR2 is YFSETQ in the germline V gene. CDR3 length: 16 residues. Trimming shortened V by 4 bases and J by 0 bases, and 15 bases separated the two germline ends. DNA for the CDR3: TGCGCCAGCAGCAAAGGACAGATGGCTAGCACAGATACGCAGTATTTT. Its protein is CASSKGQMASTDTQYF.

Comments on this clone: In the same sample, other DNA sequences code for this CDR3. This sequence joins TRBV15 and TRBJ2-2, with 9 nucleotides matching TRBD2. CDR3 length equals 17 residues. The germline V gene has CDR1 LNHNV and CDR2 YYDKDF (reference sequence). The ends lost 0 bases at V and 4 bases at J; junction bases unmatched: 6. The CDR3 loop reads CATSRDRTSGRTGELFF. Here the CDR3 DNA reads TGTGCCACCAGCAGAGATCGAACTAGCGGGCGCACCGGGGAGCTGTTTTTT.

The chain employs TRBV9 and TRBJ2-5, with a tentative D call TRBD1 (6 bases). Trimming stripped 4 bases from V and 5 bases from J, with 12 bases between. The CDR3 has 13 amino acids. In germline, CDR1 is SGDLS, CDR2 YYNGEE. In DNA form, the CDR3 reads TGTGCCAGCAGCCCCGAGCAGGGGGAGACCCAGTACTTC. This gives the protein CASSPEQGETQYF.

The sample holds one count of this clone. The chain is built from TRBV7-2 and TRBJ2-7, with D possibly being TRBD2 (6 bases). The CDR3 spans 14 residues. Trimming took 5 bases from V and 2 from J, leaving 13 bases between them. The germline CDR1 and CDR2 sequences are SGHTA and FQGNSA. The CDR3 is CASSISGRAYEQYF. In DNA, the CDR3 is TGTGCCAGCAGCATCAGCGGGCGGGCCTACGAGCAGTACTTC. The full variable domain, completed using reference TRBV7-2 and TRBJ2-7, is GAGVSQSPSNKVTEKGKDVELRCDPISGHTALYWYRQSLGQGLEFLIYFQGNSAPDKSGLPSDRFSAERTGGSVSTLTIQRTQQEDSAVYLCASSISGRAYEQYFGPGTRLTVT.

The rearrangement uses TRBV7-2 and TRBJ2-3; D is unclear. V was cut by 5 bases and J by 8 bases, with 11 bases left in between. This CDR3 comprises 12 residues. The V gene's germline CDR1 is SGHTA and CDR2 FQGNSA. This chain's CDR3 is CASSPFLPTQYF. In DNA, the CDR3 is TGTGCCAGCAGCCCATTCCTCCCTACGCAGTATTTT.

The rearrangement uses TRBV5-1 and TRBJ2-7; possible D gene TRBD1, 5 bases. Germline lookup yields CDR1 SGHRS and CDR2 YFSETQ. The CDR3 is 14 amino acids. Trimming took off 1 base at V and 2 bases at J, with 10 bases between the two ends. CDR3 coding DNA: TGCGCCAGCAGCTTGTTAGGGGCCGCCTACGAGCAGTACTTC. Translation gives CASSLLGAAYEQYF.

The gene calls are TRBV10-3 and TRBJ1-1, with D maybe TRBD1 (5 bases). The CDR3 is 14 residues long. Trimming removed 6 bases at V and 1 base at J, with 12 bases between. Per germline, CDR1 ENHRY and CDR2 SYGVKD. CDR3 protein: CAISMGPSNTEAFF. The CDR3 nucleotides are TGTGCCATCAGCATGGGACCCTCGAACACTGAAGCTTTCTTT.

The chain employs TRBV27 and TRBJ2-7; possibly TRBD1 or TRBD2 for D (5 bases each). The CDR3 is 16 amino acids. CDR1 and CDR2 (germline): MNHEY, SMNVEV (reference sequence). Trimming removed 1 base at V and 5 bases at J, with 18 bases between. The CDR3 DNA is TGTGCCAGCAGTTTATGGGGACCCAGGAATGGGAACGAGCAGTACTTC. Translating it yields CASSLWGPRNGNEQYF.

The V gene is TRBV28, the J gene TRBJ2-1; 8 nucleotides match TRBD2. The CDR3 loop spans 15 amino acids. Germline V CDR1 and CDR2: MDHEN, SYDVKM. V shed 2 bases and J 5 bases; nucleotides not matched to a gene: 5. CDR3 region: CASSLMVSGNNEQFF. The DNA of the CDR3 is TGTGCCAGCAGTTTAATGGTTAGCGGGAACAATGAGCAGTTCTTC.

This chain uses TRBV7-9 with TRBJ1-2, with a weak D call TRBD1 (6 bases). CDR1 and CDR2 (germline): SEHNR, FQNEAQ (reference sequence). The V end was cut by 4 bases, the J end by 5 bases, with 14 bases between. This CDR3 has 14 amino acids. CDR3 amino acids: CASSSITGFYGYTF. The CDR3 DNA reads TGTGCCAGCAGCTCAATTACAGGGTTTTATGGCTACACCTTC.

The genes are TRBV11-2 and TRBJ2-3; 10 bases are shared with TRBD2. V lost 0 bases, J lost 5 bases, and 2 bases stayed unmatched. In germline, CDR1 is SGHAT, CDR2 FQNNGV. CDR3 size: 15 residues. The CDR3 DNA follows: TGTGCCAGCAGCTTAGAGGCTAGCGGGAGAGATACGCAGTATTTT. The encoded protein is CASSLEASGRDTQYF.

This sequence joins TRBV19 and TRBJ1-1; D is possibly TRBD1 (5 bases). Germline V CDR1 and CDR2: LNHDA, SQIVND (reference sequence). V was shortened by 6 bases and J by 3 bases, with 17 bases between the two germline ends. This CDR3 has 15 residues. The CDR3 DNA sequence: TGTGCCAGTAGCCGATTTGCCAGGGCCGACACTGAAGCTTTCTTT. Translation: CASSRFARADTEAFF.

V and J are TRBV11-2 and TRBJ2-1; the match to TRBD1 covers 7 bases. CDR1 SGHAT and CDR2 FQNNGV come from the germline V gene. CDR3 length: 15 amino acids. V was clipped by 3 bases and J by 3 bases; unmatched bases: 5. CDR3 residues: CASSLTGQYYNEQFF. The CDR3 coding sequence is TGTGCCAGCAGCTTGACGGGACAGTACTACAATGAGCAGTTCTTC.